This is a list of T cell receptor beta chains from one sample in a study of blood T cells in healthy people across ages. TCRdb independently ran MiXCR on the 5' RACE reads; one entry per CDR3 protein. This repertoire shows about 930,000 distinct CDR3 sequences, 25% to 30% found once; its top ten account for roughly 10%. A further study also used this sample, focusing on T cells of mothers and their children.

Sequencing was done on a sample of blood. These receptors all come from a woman in her thirties or forties in good health. Both conserved end residues are part of each CDR3. Each record gives: clone size, D gene, V gene, J gene, CDR3 DNA, CDR3 protein. The D gene is left open where the match is weak. Clone size appears in some rows only: once, few, many, or a class for an expanded clone.

clone_size: NA
d_call: NA
v_call: TRBV7-2
j_call: TRBJ1-1
cdr3_nt: TGTGCCAGCAGCTCCCCGGGAGGAACCACTGAAGCTTTCTTT
cdr3_aa: CASSSPGGTTEAFF

clone_size: many
d_call: NA
v_call: TRBV5-5
j_call: TRBJ2-5
cdr3_nt: TGTGCCAGCAGCTTCGATCGCGAGACCCAGTACTTC
cdr3_aa: CASSFDRETQYF

clone_size: NA
d_call: TRBD1
v_call: TRBV2
j_call: TRBJ1-2
cdr3_nt: TGTGCCAGCAGATTAGGACAGGCGTGGGGCTACACCTTC
cdr3_aa: CASRLGQAWGYTF

clone_size: few
d_call: NA
v_call: TRBV20-1
j_call: TRBJ1-2
cdr3_nt: TGCAGTGCTTCCCGACAGGCATTCTATGGCTACACCTTC
cdr3_aa: CSASRQAFYGYTF

clone_size: NA
d_call: NA
v_call: TRBV29-1
j_call: TRBJ2-7
cdr3_nt: TGCAGCGTTGTTATTAGCTCCTACGAGCAGTACTTC
cdr3_aa: CSVVISSYEQYF

clone_size: few
d_call: TRBD1
v_call: TRBV4-3
j_call: TRBJ2-7
cdr3_nt: TGCGCCAGCAGCCAAGATCGGACAGGGGGGACTGGGGAGCAGTACTTC
cdr3_aa: CASSQDRTGGTGEQYF

clone_size: many
d_call: NA
v_call: TRBV19
j_call: TRBJ2-7
cdr3_nt: TGTGCCAGTAGTATAGATCTCCGGGAATGGTACGAGCAGTACTTC
cdr3_aa: CASSIDLREWYEQYF

clone_size: few
d_call: NA
v_call: TRBV9
j_call: TRBJ2-3
cdr3_nt: TGTGCCAGCAGCGTCGATAGCGAATTCACAGATACGCAGTATTTT
cdr3_aa: CASSVDSEFTDTQYF

clone_size: many
d_call: NA
v_call: TRBV7-2
j_call: TRBJ2-5
cdr3_nt: TGTGCCAGCAGCTTAATGTCGTCGGAGACCCAGTACTTC
cdr3_aa: CASSLMSSETQYF

clone_size: many
d_call: TRBD2
v_call: TRBV4-1
j_call: TRBJ2-3
cdr3_nt: TGCGCCAGCAGCCCCATTAAACCCGGGACTAGACCTGACACAGATACGCAGTATTTT
cdr3_aa: CASSPIKPGTRPDTDTQYF

clone_size: NA
d_call: TRBD2
v_call: TRBV7-9
j_call: TRBJ2-1
cdr3_nt: TGTGCCAGCAGCGGACGACTAGCGGGAGAGCAGTTCTTC
cdr3_aa: CASSGRLAGEQFF

clone_size: few
d_call: NA
v_call: TRBV25-1
j_call: TRBJ1-2
cdr3_nt: TGTGCCAGCAGTGAAAGGGGTGTGGGTCCGGACACCTTC
cdr3_aa: CASSERGVGPDTF

clone_size: few
d_call: NA
v_call: TRBV20-1
j_call: TRBJ2-1
cdr3_nt: TGCAGTGCTAGGGATGCGACAGGCCGAAGGATCACCTACAATGAGCAGTTCTTC
cdr3_aa: CSARDATGRRITYNEQFF

clone_size: NA
d_call: TRBD2
v_call: TRBV6-5
j_call: TRBJ2-7
cdr3_nt: TGTGCCAGCAGTCCGAGCGGGGGCCTAGGCTACGAGCAGTACTTC
cdr3_aa: CASSPSGGLGYEQYF

clone_size: NA
d_call: NA
v_call: TRBV21-1
j_call: TRBJ2-1
cdr3_nt: TGTGCCAGCAGCAAAAGCCTGGGACAGCTATACAATGAGCAGTTCTTC
cdr3_aa: CASSKSLGQLYNEQFF

clone_size: NA
d_call: TRBD1
v_call: TRBV29-1
j_call: TRBJ2-7
cdr3_nt: TGCAGCGTTGAAGAGGCAGGGGGTCCCCGCTACGAGCAGTACTTC
cdr3_aa: CSVEEAGGPRYEQYF

clone_size: NA
d_call: TRBD1
v_call: TRBV5-1
j_call: TRBJ2-3
cdr3_nt: TGCGCCAGCAGCTACGGACAGGGTAATTTGGTTGGTACGCAGTATTTT
cdr3_aa: CASSYGQGNLVGTQYF

clone_size: few
d_call: TRBD1
v_call: TRBV5-4
j_call: TRBJ2-7
cdr3_nt: TGTGCCAGCAGCAGGACAGGGGTAAACGAGCAGTACTTC
cdr3_aa: CASSRTGVNEQYF

clone_size: many
d_call: TRBD1
v_call: TRBV6-1
j_call: TRBJ2-7
cdr3_nt: TGTGCCAGCATCAAAGGGGACAGAAACTACGAGCAGTACTTC
cdr3_aa: CASIKGDRNYEQYF

clone_size: NA
d_call: NA
v_call: TRBV6-5
j_call: TRBJ1-1
cdr3_nt: TGTGCCAGCAGTTACGCGGGGGGTCACACTGAAGCTTTCTTT
cdr3_aa: CASSYAGGHTEAFF

clone_size: few
d_call: NA
v_call: TRBV29-1
j_call: TRBJ1-4
cdr3_nt: TGCAGCGTTGCCTCGGGTGCAACTAATGAAAAACTGTTTTTT
cdr3_aa: CSVASGATNEKLFF

clone_size: NA
d_call: NA
v_call: TRBV14
j_call: TRBJ2-3
cdr3_nt: TGTGCCAGCAGCCAAGTCCCAGCAGATACGCAGTATTTT
cdr3_aa: CASSQVPADTQYF

clone_size: many
d_call: TRBD2
v_call: TRBV12-3/TRBV12-4
j_call: TRBJ2-5
cdr3_nt: TGTGCCAGCAGAGTGACTAGCGGGGTAGAGACCCAGTACTTC
cdr3_aa: CASRVTSGVETQYF

clone_size: NA
d_call: NA
v_call: TRBV15
j_call: TRBJ2-3
cdr3_nt: TGTGCCACCAGCAGAGAGGCGACGTATGCGGATACGCAGTATTTT
cdr3_aa: CATSREATYADTQYF

clone_size: NA
d_call: TRBD2
v_call: TRBV20-1
j_call: TRBJ2-5
cdr3_nt: TGCAGTGCGACTCCCACAGCGGGAAGAGAGACCCAGTACTTC
cdr3_aa: CSATPTAGRETQYF

clone_size: NA
d_call: TRBD1
v_call: TRBV28
j_call: TRBJ2-7
cdr3_nt: TGTGCCAGCAGGGGGGACGACAGGGACTACGAGCAGTACTTC
cdr3_aa: CASRGDDRDYEQYF

clone_size: few
d_call: TRBD2
v_call: TRBV4-3
j_call: TRBJ2-1
cdr3_nt: TGCGCCAGCAGCCCGAGCGGGGACTCCTACAATGAGCAGTTCTTC
cdr3_aa: CASSPSGDSYNEQFF